The 31 T cell receptor beta chains listed next were all sequenced from one sample in a study of blood T cell repertoires in COVID-19. Assay: immunoSEQ multiplex PCR; the TCRdb copy retains only in-frame clones and omits some. The sample has roughly 120,000 clones; roughly 80% are singletons. The source material was peripheral blood. These receptors were obtained from a man between 65 and 79 years old with acute or convalescent COVID-19.

The V gene is TRBV28, the J gene TRBJ1-3; D is possibly TRBD1 (6 bases). Germline CDR1 is MDHEN and CDR2 is SYDVKM. This CDR3 region has 15 residues. Trimming took 2 bases from V and 9 from J, leaving 17 bases between them. The CDR3 DNA sequence: TGTGCCAGCAGTTTACCGAGGGGGGGGACGGCCACCATATATTTT. Its protein is CASSLPRGGTATIYF.

The CDR3 nucleotides read TGTGCCACCCAAAGGCAGGGGAGAGGGGAAAAACTGTTTTTT. It encodes CATQRQGRGEKLFF. The chain recombines TRBV19 with TRBJ1-4; weak D call: TRBD1 (6 bases). The CDR3 is 14 residues long. V lost 10 bases and J 8 bases, leaving 20 bases between the germline ends. From germline, CDR1 is LNHDA and CDR2 SQIVND (reference sequence).

The chain uses TRBV5-5 and TRBJ2-1; D is unresolved. Germline loops: CDR1 SGHKS, CDR2 YYEKEE (reference sequence). V dropped 4 bases and J dropped 9 bases, with 11 bases sitting between them. The CDR3 covers 12 residues. CDR3 DNA sequence: TGTGCCAGCAGCACTGAGGTATCTGAGCAGTTCTTC. Protein sequence: CASSTEVSEQFF.

The chain joins TRBV9 to TRBJ2-3; a weak D match, TRBD2 (6 bases). Germline V CDR1 and CDR2: SGDLS, YYNGEE. V dropped 1 base and J dropped 1 base, with 10 bases sitting between them. This CDR3 contains 15 residues. CDR3 nucleotides: TGTGCCAGCAGCGTACGGGGGAGTGGCACAGATACGCAGTATTTT. Translating gives CASSVRGSGTDTQYF.

This chain uses TRBV5-5 with TRBJ1-1; D unclear. The CDR3 runs 14 residues. Trimming cost V 3 bases and J 1 base, with 10 bases left between them. Germline CDR1 is SGHKS and CDR2 is YYEKEE (reference sequence). Here the CDR3 DNA reads TGTGCCAGCAGCTGGGCCGTGGGGAACACTGAAGCTTTCTTT. Encoded protein: CASSWAVGNTEAFF.

The CDR3 protein is CASSQALPGTAFYNEQFF. CDR3 DNA sequence: TGCGCCAGCAGCCAGGCTCTCCCCGGGACAGCATTCTACAATGAGCAGTTCTTC. The V call is TRBV5-1, the J call TRBJ2-1, with TRBD1 identical over 7 bases. This CDR3 region has 18 residues. With 4 bases clipped from V and 3 bases from J, the junction kept 16 bases outside the gene matches. CDR1 is SGHRS and CDR2 is YFSETQ in the germline V gene.

The V gene is TRBV5-4, the J gene TRBJ2-2; 8 bases align to TRBD2. Germline V CDR1 and CDR2: SGHNT, YYREEE (reference sequence). The trim removed 4 bases at V and 5 bases at J, leaving 7 bases unmatched. The CDR3 consists of 15 residues. This chain's CDR3 is CASSTGTRITGELFF. CDR3 nucleotides: TGTGCCAGCAGCACCGGGACTAGAATAACCGGGGAGCTGTTTTTT.

This chain joins TRBV11-2 and TRBJ2-3, with D possibly TRBD2 on 7 matching bases. Germline lookup yields CDR1 SGHAT and CDR2 FQNNGV. The length of the CDR3 is 16 residues. V lost 5 bases and J 1 base, leaving 16 bases between the germline ends. The chain's CDR3 is CASSLGGGRGTDTQYF. Written as DNA, the CDR3 is TGTGCCAGCAGCCTGGGGGGGGGCCGCGGCACAGATACGCAGTATTTT.

V usage is TRBV28 and J usage is TRBJ1-2, with 7 bases matching TRBD1. This CDR3 spans 12 amino acids. V lost 8 bases, J lost 2 bases, and 2 bases stayed unmatched. Germline assignment: CDR1 MDHEN and CDR2 SYDVKM. The CDR3 loop reads CASRGQNYGYTF. DNA for the CDR3: TGTGCCAGCCGGGGACAGAACTATGGCTACACCTTC.

This clone has just a few counts. The chain has TRBV7-2 and TRBJ1-4; 9 nucleotides match TRBD1. CDR3 length: 14 residues. With 4 bases clipped from V and 5 bases from J, the junction kept 2 bases outside the gene matches. Per the germline V gene, CDR1 is SGHTA and CDR2 is FQGNSA. CDR3 coding DNA: TGTGCCAGCAGCTGGACAGGGGAAAATGAAAAACTGTTTTTT. It encodes CASSWTGENEKLFF.

This clone has only one observation. Here the CDR3 DNA reads TGTGCCAGCAGTGCTGGAGGGGAAAAACTGTTTTTT. As protein: CASSAGGEKLFF. The chain couples TRBV5-4 to TRBJ1-4; no reliable D call. Trimming pared 5 bases from V and 8 bases from J, leaving 10 bases between. Germline V gene sequence: CDR1 SGHNT, CDR2 YYREEE (reference sequence). This CDR3 comprises 12 residues.

This clone came up once. The V gene is TRBV5-4, the J gene TRBJ2-1, with 10 bases fitting TRBD1. Trimming at V came to 6 bases and at J to 11 bases, leaving 8 bases not matched to a gene. The CDR3 has 13 residues. Germline assignment: CDR1 SGHNT and CDR2 YYREEE (reference sequence). CDR3 nucleotides: TGTGCCAGCACCAAAAAGGGACAGGGGAAGCAGTTCTTC. Translated, it gives CASTKKGQGKQFF.

This clone was seen once. This chain uses TRBV6-5 with TRBJ1-2; perhaps TRBD1 as D (5 bases). The CDR3 sequence is 16 residues long. V shed 1 base and J shed 3 bases, with 15 bases lying between them. Per germline, CDR1 MNHEY and CDR2 SVGAGI. CDR3 sequence: CASSYWQGDSYYGYTF. CDR3 sequence (DNA): TGTGCCAGCAGTTACTGGCAGGGTGATTCCTACTATGGCTACACCTTC.

V and J are TRBV7-6 and TRBJ2-7, with 7 nucleotides matching TRBD1. The ends lost 4 bases at V and 4 bases at J; junction bases unmatched: 10. This CDR3 has 15 residues. Germline-derived CDR1 and CDR2 are SGHVS and FNYEAQ. DNA of the CDR3: TGTGCCAGCAGCTCCAGCCCGGGACAGAGTTACGAGCAGTACTTC. Residues: CASSSSPGQSYEQYF.

CDR3 amino acids: CASSSRQASYEQYF. The CDR3 DNA reads as TGTGCCAGCAGCTCTCGACAGGCGTCCTACGAGCAGTACTTC. V gene TRBV5-4 combines with J gene TRBJ2-7, with a possible D match to TRBD1 (6 bases). Trimming pared 3 bases from V and 1 base from J, leaving 11 bases between. The CDR3 covers 14 residues. CDR1 is SGHNT and CDR2 is YYREEE in the germline V gene (reference sequence).

In DNA form, the CDR3 reads TGCGCCAGCAGCCCCCGGGACAGGGGAGAGGGCTACACCTTC. Amino acid sequence: CASSPRDRGEGYTF. The rearrangement joins TRBV4-1 to TRBJ1-2; 10 bases align to TRBD1. CDR1 is MGHRA, CDR2 YSYEKL, per germline. The CDR3 sequence is 14 residues long. V trimming: 4 bases; J trimming: 8 bases; junction bases outside the gene matches: 7.

The chain combines TRBV5-5 with TRBJ2-1, with a weak D call TRBD1 (5 bases). V was clipped by 1 base and J by 3 bases, with 17 bases between them. CDR1 is SGHKS, CDR2 YYEKEE, per germline (reference sequence). The CDR3 runs to 17 residues. The CDR3 DNA is TGTGCCAGCAGCTTGTTCCAGGGTCCCCCTTACTACAATGAGCAGTTCTTC. Its translation is CASSLFQGPPYYNEQFF.

The chain has TRBV7-2 and TRBJ2-5; no definite D call. CDR1 is SGHTA, CDR2 FQGNSA, per germline. The CDR3 spans 12 residues. Between the trimmed V and J ends, which lost 4 bases and 7 bases, there was a span of 10 bases. The CDR3 coding sequence is TGTGCCAGCAGCTCCGATCGGTGGACCCAGTACTTC. Its protein product is CASSSDRWTQYF.

The V call is TRBV11-1, the J call TRBJ2-1; 7 nucleotides align to TRBD2. Germline trimming cut 1 base from V and 1 base from J; bases unmatched to any gene: 4. The CDR3 is 16 residues long. Germline V gives CDR1 SGHAT, CDR2 FQDESV (reference sequence). The CDR3, as DNA: TGTGCCAGCAGCTTAGAGTGGGGGGGATCCTACAATGAGCAGTTCTTC. It codes for CASSLEWGGSYNEQFF.

The chain joins TRBV30 to TRBJ1-1; D possibly corresponds to TRBD1 (6 bases). The CDR3 extends over 13 amino acids. Trimming cost V 3 bases and J 7 bases, with 15 bases left between them. Germline loops: CDR1 GTSNPN, CDR2 SVGIG (reference sequence). The CDR3 sequence: CAWRTERTVEAFF. The DNA of the CDR3 is TGTGCCTGGAGAACGGAGAGGACAGTTGAAGCTTTCTTT.

The chain employs TRBV2 and TRBJ1-4, with D tentatively TRBD1 (5 bases). Germline V gene lookup returns CDR1 SNHLY and CDR2 FYNNEI. The germline V and J ends were trimmed by 6 bases and 8 bases, with 16 bases remaining between them. The CDR3 sequence is 14 residues long. The CDR3 coding sequence is TGTGCCAGCAGAGCAGGGCGGAGTGGGGAAAAACTGTTTTTT. Amino acids: CASRAGRSGEKLFF.

The DNA for the CDR3 is TGTGCCAGCAGCAGAGCAAAGCTCTCCGGGTTGGATACGCAGTATTTT. The encoded protein is CASSRAKLSGLDTQYF. V gene TRBV21-1 combines with J gene TRBJ2-3; TRBD2, as called in the table, went unchecked against the DNA. TRBV21-1 is described as a pseudogene. The CDR3 sequence is 16 residues long.

V gene TRBV20-1 combines with J gene TRBJ2-1, with a possible D match to TRBD2 (7 bases). V lost 3 bases and J lost 8, with 20 bases in between. Germline loops: CDR1 DFQATT, CDR2 SNEGSKA (reference sequence). CDR3 length: 15 residues. The CDR3 DNA follows: TGCAGTGCTAGTACGACAGGTCACACTAGCGATGAGCAGTTCTTC. This gives the protein CSASTTGHTSDEQFF.

The chain is built from TRBV6-1 and TRBJ1-1; a weak D match, TRBD1 (5 bases). Germline CDR1 is MNHNS and CDR2 is SASEGT. The CDR3 covers 13 residues. The V gene lost 0 bases and the J gene lost 10 bases, with 12 bases spanning the gap. The DNA of the CDR3 is TGTGCCAGCAGTGAAGCAAAGGGGCTGGGAGCTTTCTTT. Translation: CASSEAKGLGAFF.

Concerning this clone itself: This same CDR3 is encoded by further DNA sequences in the sample. The chain has TRBV11-1 and TRBJ2-7; 7 nucleotides line up with TRBD1. This CDR3 spans 14 amino acids. Germline values: CDR1 SGHAT, CDR2 FQDESV (reference sequence). J lost 3 bases, V lost 5 bases, and 7 bases had no gene match. In DNA, the CDR3 is TGTGCCAGCAGCCCGAGGACAGGTAACTACGAGCAGTACTTC. This encodes CASSPRTGNYEQYF.

Turning to this clone: This CDR3 is also generated by other DNA sequences in the sample. The J gene is TRBJ1-2, the V gene TRBV27, with D tentatively TRBD1 (5 bases). V was trimmed by 0 bases and J by 8 bases, leaving 13 bases between them. Germline V gene lookup returns CDR1 MNHEY and CDR2 SMNVEV (reference sequence). This CDR3 spans 14 amino acids. CDR3: CASSLSLGVGGYTF. Here the CDR3 DNA reads TGTGCCAGCAGTTTATCGTTAGGGGTGGGGGGCTACACCTTC.

As for this clone: Different DNA sequences within this sample yield the same CDR3. The chain joins TRBV5-1 to TRBJ1-1, with 9 bases matching TRBD1. Germline lookup yields CDR1 SGHRS and CDR2 YFSETQ. The CDR3 totals 14 residues. Germline trimming cut 3 bases from V and 4 bases from J; bases unmatched to any gene: 4. The CDR3 protein is CASSSGQGGTEAFF. As DNA, the CDR3 is TGCGCCAGCAGCTCGGGACAGGGTGGCACTGAAGCTTTCTTT.

V is TRBV19 and J is TRBJ2-3; 7 nucleotides line up with TRBD2. The germline V gene encodes CDR1 LNHDA and CDR2 SQIVND (reference sequence). The trim removed 10 bases at V and 2 bases at J, leaving 12 bases unmatched. The CDR3 is 15 amino acids. The CDR3 spells CATCPGGSYTDTQYF. The CDR3 bases are TGTGCCACTTGCCCCGGGGGGTCTTACACAGATACGCAGTATTTT.

The V gene is TRBV29-1, the J gene TRBJ1-2, with D unresolved. The germline gives CDR1 SQVTM, CDR2 ANQGSEA. Trimming cost V 3 bases and J 0 bases, with 5 bases left between them. There are 12 residues in the CDR3. The CDR3 loop reads CSVEGPNYGYTF. The CDR3 bases are TGCAGCGTTGAGGGCCCTAACTATGGCTACACCTTC. The full variable domain, its missing parts supplied by reference TRBV29-1 and TRBJ1-2, is SAVISQKPSRDICQRGTSLTIQCQVDSQVTMMFWYRQQPGQSLTLIATANQGSEATYESGFVIDKFPISRPNLTFSTLTVSNMSPEDSSIYLCSVEGPNYGYTFGSGTRLTVV.

This chain links TRBV28 with TRBJ1-2; 9 positions match TRBD1. Looked up from germline, CDR1 is MDHEN and CDR2 is SYDVKM. The CDR3 runs to 15 residues. The trim removed 1 base at V and 6 bases at J, leaving 6 bases unmatched. The CDR3 protein is CASSLSLGTGHGYTF. In DNA, the CDR3 is TGTGCCAGCAGTTTATCCCTCGGGACAGGGCATGGCTACACCTTC.

This chain connects TRBV3-1 (or the pseudogene TRBV3-2) to TRBJ1-3; D not resolved. Germline V CDR1 and CDR2: LGHDT, YNNKEL (reference sequence). V was shortened by 0 bases and J by 1 base, with 7 bases between the two germline ends. The CDR3 runs 15 residues. The CDR3 DNA follows: TGTGCCAGCAGCCAAGACGGCAGGTCTGGAAACACCATATATTTT. Translating it yields CASSQDGRSGNTIYF.